This TCR beta chain came from a study of blood T cell repertoires in COVID-19. This clone was seen once. Original handling: Nucleated cell number was recorded as an estimate derived from reference gene primer amplification. Libraries were prepared by immunoSEQ multiplex PCR; TCRdb keeps only in-frame clonotypes and omits some of them. Clonal size and the V and J genes are those of that table, whereas D and trimming came from the DNA. The sample lists tens of thousands of clones; approximately 90% were seen once. Sample: peripheral blood. The TCR was taken from a human donor in a cohort sampled during active COVID-19.

CDR3 amino acids: CASSRGQADTQYF. The CDR3 nucleotides are TGCGCCAGCAGCCGAGGACAGGCGGATACGCAGTATTTT. The chain couples TRBV5-1 to TRBJ2-3; 7 bases match TRBD1. Per the germline V gene, CDR1 is SGHRS and CDR2 is YFSETQ. J gave up 6 bases and V 4 bases, and 5 bases lay outside the gene matches. The CDR3 spans 13 residues. Drawing the rest from reference TRBV5-1 and TRBJ2-3, the complete variable domain is KAGVTQTPRYLIKTRGQQVTLSCSPISGHRSVSWYQQTPGQGLQFLFEYFSETQRNKGNFPGRFSGRQFSNSRSEMNVSTLELGDSALYLCASSRGQADTQYFGPGTRLTVL.